This TCR beta chain was identified in a study of blood T cell repertoires in COVID-19. Study-wide context: Acute-phase and convalescent COVID-19 samples originated in the United States, Italy and Spain.

Per the authors' pipeline: Nucleated cell number was recorded as an estimate derived from reference gene primer amplification. Repertoires were generated with immunoSEQ multiplex PCR, while TCRdb's copy carries only in-frame clones and drops some. D and trimming come from the DNA, and the V and J calls and clone size come from that table. Of hundreds of thousands of clones listed, 86% were seen once; the top ten hold 1.4% to 1.5%. The V gene lost 0 bases and the J gene lost 1 base, with 12 bases spanning the gap. The CDR3 is 16 residues long. Germline assignment: CDR1 LNHNV and CDR2 YYDKDF (reference sequence).

The chain couples TRBV15 to TRBJ1-1; D gene uncertain. Source material: peripheral blood. The clonotype comes from a woman aged 25-40 years with active or convalescent COVID-19. The CDR3 spells CATSRDPEGRNTEAFF. As DNA, the CDR3 is TGTGCCACCAGCAGAGATCCGGAGGGCAGGAACACTGAAGCTTTCTTT.